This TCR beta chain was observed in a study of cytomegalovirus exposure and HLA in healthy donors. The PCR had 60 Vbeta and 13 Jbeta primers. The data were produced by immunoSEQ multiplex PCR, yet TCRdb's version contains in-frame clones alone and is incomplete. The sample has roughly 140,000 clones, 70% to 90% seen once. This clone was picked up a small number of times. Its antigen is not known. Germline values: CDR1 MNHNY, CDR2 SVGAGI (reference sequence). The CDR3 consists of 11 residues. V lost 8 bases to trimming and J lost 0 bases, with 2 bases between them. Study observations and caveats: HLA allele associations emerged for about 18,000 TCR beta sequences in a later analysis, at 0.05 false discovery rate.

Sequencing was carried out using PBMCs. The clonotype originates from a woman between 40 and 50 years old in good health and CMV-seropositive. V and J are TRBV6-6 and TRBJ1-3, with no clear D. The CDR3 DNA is TGTGCCAGCCTCTCTGGAAACACCATATATTTT. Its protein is CASLSGNTIYF.